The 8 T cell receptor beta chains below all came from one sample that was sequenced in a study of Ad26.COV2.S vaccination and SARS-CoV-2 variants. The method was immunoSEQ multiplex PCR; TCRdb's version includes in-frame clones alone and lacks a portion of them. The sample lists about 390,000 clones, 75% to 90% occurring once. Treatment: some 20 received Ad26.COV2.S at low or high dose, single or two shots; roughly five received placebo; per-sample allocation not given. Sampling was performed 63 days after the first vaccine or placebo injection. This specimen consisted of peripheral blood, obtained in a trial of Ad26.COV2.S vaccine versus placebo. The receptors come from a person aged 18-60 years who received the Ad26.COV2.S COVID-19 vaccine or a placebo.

CDR3 protein: CASSLGGQGAAEAFF. The CDR3 DNA reads TGTGCCAGCAGCTTGGGGGGACAGGGGGCGGCTGAAGCTTTCTTT. The chain couples TRBV5-4 to TRBJ1-1; 12 positions agree with TRBD1. The length of the CDR3 is 15 residues. Germline CDR1 reads SGHNT; CDR2 reads YYREEE (reference sequence). The trim removed 0 bases at V and 6 bases at J, leaving 3 bases unmatched.

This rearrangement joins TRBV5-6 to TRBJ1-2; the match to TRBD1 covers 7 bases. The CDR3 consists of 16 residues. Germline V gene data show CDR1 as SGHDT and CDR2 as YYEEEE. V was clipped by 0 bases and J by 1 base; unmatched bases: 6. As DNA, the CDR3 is TGTGCCAGCAGCTTGGGACAGGGATCGGGTAACTATGGCTACACCTTC. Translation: CASSLGQGSGNYGYTF.

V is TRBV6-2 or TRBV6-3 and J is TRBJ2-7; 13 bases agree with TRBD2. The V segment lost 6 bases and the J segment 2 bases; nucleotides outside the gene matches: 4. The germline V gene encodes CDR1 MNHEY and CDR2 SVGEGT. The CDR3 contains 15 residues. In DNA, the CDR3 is TGTGCCAGCAGCCCCGGACTAGCGGGGGCCTACGAGCAGTACTTC. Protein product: CASSPGLAGAYEQYF.

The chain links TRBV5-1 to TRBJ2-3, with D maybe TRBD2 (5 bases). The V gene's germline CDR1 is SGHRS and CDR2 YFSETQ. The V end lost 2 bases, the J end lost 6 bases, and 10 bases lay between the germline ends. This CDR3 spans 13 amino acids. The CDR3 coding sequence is TGCGCCAGCAGCTTCGCGGGCTTCGATACGCAGTATTTT. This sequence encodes CASSFAGFDTQYF.

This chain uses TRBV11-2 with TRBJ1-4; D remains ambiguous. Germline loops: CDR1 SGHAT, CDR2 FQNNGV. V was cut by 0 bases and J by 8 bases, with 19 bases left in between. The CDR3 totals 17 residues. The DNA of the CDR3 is TGTGCCAGCAGCTTAGATGTCTCCGTGTCTCTCCCCGAAAAACTGTTTTTT. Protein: CASSLDVSVSLPEKLFF.

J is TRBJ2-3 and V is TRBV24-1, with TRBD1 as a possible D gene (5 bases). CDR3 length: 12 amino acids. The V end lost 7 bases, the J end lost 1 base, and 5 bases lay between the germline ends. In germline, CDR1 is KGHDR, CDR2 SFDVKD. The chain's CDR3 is CATSRGTDTQYF. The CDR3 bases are TGTGCCACCAGCAGGGGCACAGATACGCAGTATTTT.

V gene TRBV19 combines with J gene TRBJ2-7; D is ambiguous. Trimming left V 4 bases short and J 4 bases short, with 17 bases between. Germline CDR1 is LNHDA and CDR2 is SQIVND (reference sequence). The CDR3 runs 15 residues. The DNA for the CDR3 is TGTGCCAGTAGTACCAGATTGGGCCCTGGGTACGAGCAGTACTTC. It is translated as CASSTRLGPGYEQYF.

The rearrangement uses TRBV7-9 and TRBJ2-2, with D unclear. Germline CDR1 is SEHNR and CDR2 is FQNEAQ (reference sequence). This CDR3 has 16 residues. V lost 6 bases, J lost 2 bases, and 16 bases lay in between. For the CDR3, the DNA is TGTGCCAGCAGACCCCGTCCCGACGGCAACACCGGGGAGCTGTTTTTT. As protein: CASRPRPDGNTGELFF.